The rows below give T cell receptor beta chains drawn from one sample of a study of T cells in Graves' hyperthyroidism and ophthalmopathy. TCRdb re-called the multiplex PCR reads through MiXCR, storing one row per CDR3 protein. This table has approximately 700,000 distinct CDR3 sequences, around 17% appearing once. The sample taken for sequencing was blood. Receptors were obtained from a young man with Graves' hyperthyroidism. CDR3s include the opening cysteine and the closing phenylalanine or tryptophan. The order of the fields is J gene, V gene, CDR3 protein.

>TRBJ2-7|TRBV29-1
CSGARDGRYEQYF
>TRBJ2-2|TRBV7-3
CASSTPQGEDTGGLFF
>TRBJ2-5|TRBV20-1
CSARDPGFRETQYF
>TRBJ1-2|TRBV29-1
CSVEAGTNYGYTF
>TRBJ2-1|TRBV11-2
CASSSLTSGSSNEQFF
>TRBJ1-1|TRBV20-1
CSAVTRNTEAFF
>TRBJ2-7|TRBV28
CASSLSPSGNGYEQYF
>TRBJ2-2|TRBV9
CASSVATGLSIGELFF
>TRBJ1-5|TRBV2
CASRAGSNQPQHF
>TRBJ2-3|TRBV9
CASSVVGEGDTQYF
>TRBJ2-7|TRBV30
CAWRAGASYEQYF
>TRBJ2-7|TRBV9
CACSATSGSRYEQYF
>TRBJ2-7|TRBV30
CAWSAAGPGEQYF
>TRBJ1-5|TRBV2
CASSETGYSNQPQHF
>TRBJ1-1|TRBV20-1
CSASYDTEAFF
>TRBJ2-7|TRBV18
CASSRAGRTYEQYF
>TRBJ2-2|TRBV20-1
CSARDDVSLGGELFF
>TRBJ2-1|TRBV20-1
CSARDSSGSNNEQFF
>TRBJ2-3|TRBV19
CASSIGQGPNTQYF
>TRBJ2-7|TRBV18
CASSPAVSEWSLSYEQYF
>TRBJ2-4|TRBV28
CATLSGRGGIQYF
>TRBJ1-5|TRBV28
CASRQGGGRGQPQHF
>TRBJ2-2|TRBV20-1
CSAREGTNTGELFF
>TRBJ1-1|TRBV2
CASDPEAFF
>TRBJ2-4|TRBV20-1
CSARNPLENIQYF
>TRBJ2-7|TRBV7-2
CASSLRGGAFYYEQYF